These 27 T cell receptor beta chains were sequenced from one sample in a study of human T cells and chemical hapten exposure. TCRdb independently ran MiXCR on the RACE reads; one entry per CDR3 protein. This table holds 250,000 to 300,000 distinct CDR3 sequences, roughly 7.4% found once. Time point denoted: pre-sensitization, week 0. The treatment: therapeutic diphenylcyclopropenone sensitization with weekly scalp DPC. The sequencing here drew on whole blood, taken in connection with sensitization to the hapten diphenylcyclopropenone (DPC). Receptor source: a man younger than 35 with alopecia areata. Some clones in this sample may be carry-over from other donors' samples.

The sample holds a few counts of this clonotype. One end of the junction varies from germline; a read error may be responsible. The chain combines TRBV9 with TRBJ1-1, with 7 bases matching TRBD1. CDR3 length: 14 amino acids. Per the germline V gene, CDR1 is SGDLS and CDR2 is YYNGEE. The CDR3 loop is CASSPLTGNAEAFF. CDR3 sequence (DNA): TGTGCCAGCAGCCCTTTGACAGGGAACGCTGAAGCTTTCTTT.

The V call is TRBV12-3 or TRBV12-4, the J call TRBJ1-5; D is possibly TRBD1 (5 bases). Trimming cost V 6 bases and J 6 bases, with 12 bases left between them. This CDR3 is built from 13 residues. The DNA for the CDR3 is TGTGCCAGCAGAGGGGTAATGACTCAGCCCCAGCATTTT. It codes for CASRGVMTQPQHF.

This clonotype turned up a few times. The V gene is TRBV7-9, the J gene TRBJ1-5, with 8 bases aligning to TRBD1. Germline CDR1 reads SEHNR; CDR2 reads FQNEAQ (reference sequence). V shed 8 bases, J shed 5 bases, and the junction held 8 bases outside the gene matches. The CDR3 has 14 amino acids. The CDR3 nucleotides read TGTGCCAGCGGGATACAGGGGGTGGATCAGCCCCAGCATTTT. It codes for CASGIQGVDQPQHF.

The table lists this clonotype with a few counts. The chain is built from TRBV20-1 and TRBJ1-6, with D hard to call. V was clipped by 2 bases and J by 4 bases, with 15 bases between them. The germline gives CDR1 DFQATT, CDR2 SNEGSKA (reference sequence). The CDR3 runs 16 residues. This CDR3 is CSARSISRPYNSPLHF. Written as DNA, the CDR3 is TGCAGTGCTAGATCTATTTCGCGGCCTTATAATTCACCCCTCCACTTT.

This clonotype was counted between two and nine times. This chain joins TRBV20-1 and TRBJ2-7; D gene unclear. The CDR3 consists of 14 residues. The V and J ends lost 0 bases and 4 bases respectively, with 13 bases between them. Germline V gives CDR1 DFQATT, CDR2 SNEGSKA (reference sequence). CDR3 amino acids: CSARDNTDGYEQYF. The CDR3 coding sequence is TGCAGTGCTAGAGATAACACCGATGGGTACGAGCAGTACTTC.

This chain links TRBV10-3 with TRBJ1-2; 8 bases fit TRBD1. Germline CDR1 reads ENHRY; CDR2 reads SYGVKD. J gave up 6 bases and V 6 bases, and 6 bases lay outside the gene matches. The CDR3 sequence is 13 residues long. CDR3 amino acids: CAISYGQGNGYTF. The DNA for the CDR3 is TGTGCCATCAGCTACGGACAGGGAAATGGCTACACCTTC.

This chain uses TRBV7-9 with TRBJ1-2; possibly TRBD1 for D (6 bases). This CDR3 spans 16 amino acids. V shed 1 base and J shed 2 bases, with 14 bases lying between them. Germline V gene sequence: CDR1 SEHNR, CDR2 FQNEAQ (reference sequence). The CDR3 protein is CASSLVGGPQNYGYTF. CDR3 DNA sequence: TGTGCCAGCAGCTTAGTTGGGGGGCCCCAGAACTATGGCTACACCTTC.

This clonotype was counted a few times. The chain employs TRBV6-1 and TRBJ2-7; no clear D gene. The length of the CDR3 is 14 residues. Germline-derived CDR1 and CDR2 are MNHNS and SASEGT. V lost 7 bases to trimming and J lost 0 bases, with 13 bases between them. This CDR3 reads CASTRAALSYEQYV. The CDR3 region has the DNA TGTGCCAGCACTAGGGCAGCCCTCTCCTACGAGCAGTACGTC.

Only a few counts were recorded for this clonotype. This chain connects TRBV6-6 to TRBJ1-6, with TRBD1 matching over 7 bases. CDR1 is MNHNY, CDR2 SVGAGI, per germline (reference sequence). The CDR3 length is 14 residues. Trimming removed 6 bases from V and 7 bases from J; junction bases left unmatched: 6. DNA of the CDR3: TGTGCCAGCAGCATGACAGGGCCGAATTCACCCCTCCACTTT. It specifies CASSMTGPNSPLHF.

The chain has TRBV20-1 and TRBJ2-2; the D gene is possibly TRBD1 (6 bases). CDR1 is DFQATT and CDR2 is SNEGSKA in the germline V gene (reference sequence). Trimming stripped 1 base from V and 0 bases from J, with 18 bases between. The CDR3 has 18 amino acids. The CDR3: CSARARGRGIANTGELFF. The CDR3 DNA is TGCAGTGCTAGAGCCAGGGGCCGGGGCATCGCGAACACCGGGGAGCTGTTTTTT.

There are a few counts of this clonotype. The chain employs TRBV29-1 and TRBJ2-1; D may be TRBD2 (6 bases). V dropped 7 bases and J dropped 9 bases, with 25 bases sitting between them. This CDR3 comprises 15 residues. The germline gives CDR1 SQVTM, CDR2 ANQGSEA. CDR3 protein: CSASRTTGPTPEQFF. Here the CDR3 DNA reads TGCAGCGCCAGCCGGACTACAGGCCCTACTCCTGAGCAGTTCTTC.

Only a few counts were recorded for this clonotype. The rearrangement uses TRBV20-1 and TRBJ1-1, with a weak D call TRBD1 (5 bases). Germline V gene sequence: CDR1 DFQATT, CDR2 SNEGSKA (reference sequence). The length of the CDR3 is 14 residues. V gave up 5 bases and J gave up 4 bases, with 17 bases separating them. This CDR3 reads CSAPRDFQPTEAFF. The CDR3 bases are TGCAGTGCTCCCCGGGACTTTCAGCCCACTGAAGCTTTCTTT.

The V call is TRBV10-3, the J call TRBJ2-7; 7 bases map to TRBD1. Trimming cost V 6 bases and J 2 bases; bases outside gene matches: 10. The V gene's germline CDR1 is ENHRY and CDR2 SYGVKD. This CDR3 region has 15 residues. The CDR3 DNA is TGTGCCATCAGGGAAGGGACAGACCCTGCCTACGAGCAGTACTTC. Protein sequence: CAIREGTDPAYEQYF.

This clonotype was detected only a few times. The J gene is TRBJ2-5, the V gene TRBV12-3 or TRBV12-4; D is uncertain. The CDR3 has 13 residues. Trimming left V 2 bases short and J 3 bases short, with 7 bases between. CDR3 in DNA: TGTGCCAGCAGTTTAAGTGCGGAAGAGACCCAGTACTTC. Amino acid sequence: CASSLSAEETQYF.

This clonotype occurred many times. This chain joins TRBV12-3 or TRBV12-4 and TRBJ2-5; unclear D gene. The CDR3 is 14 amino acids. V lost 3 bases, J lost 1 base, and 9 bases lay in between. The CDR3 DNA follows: TGTGCCAGCAGTTTTACAGAAGTCCAAGAGACCCAGTACTTC. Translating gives CASSFTEVQETQYF.

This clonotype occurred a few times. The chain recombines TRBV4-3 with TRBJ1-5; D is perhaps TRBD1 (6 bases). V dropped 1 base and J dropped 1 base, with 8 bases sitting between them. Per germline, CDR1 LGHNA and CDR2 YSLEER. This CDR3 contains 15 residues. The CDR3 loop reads CASSQGTVSNQPQHF. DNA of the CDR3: TGCGCCAGCAGCCAAGGGACAGTAAGCAATCAGCCCCAGCATTTT.

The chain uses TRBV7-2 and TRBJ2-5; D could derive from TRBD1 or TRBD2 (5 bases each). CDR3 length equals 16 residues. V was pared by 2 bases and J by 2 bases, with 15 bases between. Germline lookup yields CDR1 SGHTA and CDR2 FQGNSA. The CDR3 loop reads CASSLSGVGGQETQYF. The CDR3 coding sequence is TGTGCCAGCAGCTTATCCGGGGTTGGGGGACAAGAGACCCAGTACTTC. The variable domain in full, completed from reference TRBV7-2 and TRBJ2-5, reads GAGVSQSPSNKVTEKGKDVELRCDPISGHTALYWYRQSLGQGLEFLIYFQGNSAPDKSGLPSDRFSAERTGGSVSTLTIQRTQQEDSAVYLCASSLSGVGGQETQYFGPGTRLLVL.

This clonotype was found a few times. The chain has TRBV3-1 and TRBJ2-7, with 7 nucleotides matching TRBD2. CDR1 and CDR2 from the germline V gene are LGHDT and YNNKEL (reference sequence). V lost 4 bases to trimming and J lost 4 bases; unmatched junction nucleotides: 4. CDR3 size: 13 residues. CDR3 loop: CASSLLGGYEQYF. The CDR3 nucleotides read TGTGCCAGCAGCCTCCTGGGGGGGTACGAGCAGTACTTC.

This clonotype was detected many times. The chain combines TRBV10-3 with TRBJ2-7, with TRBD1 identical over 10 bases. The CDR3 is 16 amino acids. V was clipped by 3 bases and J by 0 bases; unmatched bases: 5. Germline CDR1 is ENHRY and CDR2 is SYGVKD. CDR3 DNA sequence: TGTGCCATCAGTGATCGGACAGGGGGGACCTCCTACGAGCAGTACTTC. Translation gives CAISDRTGGTSYEQYF.

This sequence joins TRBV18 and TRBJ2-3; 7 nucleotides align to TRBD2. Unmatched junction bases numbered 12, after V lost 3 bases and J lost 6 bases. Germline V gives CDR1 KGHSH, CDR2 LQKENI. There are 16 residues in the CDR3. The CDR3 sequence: CASSPPKRGTGDTQYF. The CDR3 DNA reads TGTGCCAGCTCACCCCCTAAGCGGGGCACCGGGGATACGCAGTATTTT. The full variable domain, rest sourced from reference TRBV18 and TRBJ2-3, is NAGVMQNPRHLVRRRGQEARLRCSPMKGHSHVYWYRQLPEEGLKFMVYLQKENIIDESGMPKERFSAEFPKEGPSILRIQQVVRGDSAAYFCASSPPKRGTGDTQYFGPGTRLTVL.

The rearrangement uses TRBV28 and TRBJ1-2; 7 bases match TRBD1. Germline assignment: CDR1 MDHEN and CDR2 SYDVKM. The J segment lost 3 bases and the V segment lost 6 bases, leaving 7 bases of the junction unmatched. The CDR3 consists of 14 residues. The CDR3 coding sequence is TGTGCCAGCAGCGCTTTTGACAGGGACTATGGCTACACCTTC. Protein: CASSAFDRDYGYTF.

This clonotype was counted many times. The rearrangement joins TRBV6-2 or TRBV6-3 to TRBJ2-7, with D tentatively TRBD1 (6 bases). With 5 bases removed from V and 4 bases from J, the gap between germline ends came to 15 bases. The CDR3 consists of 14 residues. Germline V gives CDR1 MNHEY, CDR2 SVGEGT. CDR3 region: CASSDGQPFYEQYV. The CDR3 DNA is TGTGCCAGCAGTGACGGACAGCCGTTTTACGAGCAGTACGTC.

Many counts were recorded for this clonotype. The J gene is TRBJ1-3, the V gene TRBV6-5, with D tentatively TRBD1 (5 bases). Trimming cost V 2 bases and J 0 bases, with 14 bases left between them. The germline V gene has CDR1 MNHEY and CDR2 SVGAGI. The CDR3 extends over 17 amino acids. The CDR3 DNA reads TGTGCCAGCAGTTACCGGTACCGGGACGGCTCTGGAAACACCATATATTTT. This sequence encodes CASSYRYRDGSGNTIYF.

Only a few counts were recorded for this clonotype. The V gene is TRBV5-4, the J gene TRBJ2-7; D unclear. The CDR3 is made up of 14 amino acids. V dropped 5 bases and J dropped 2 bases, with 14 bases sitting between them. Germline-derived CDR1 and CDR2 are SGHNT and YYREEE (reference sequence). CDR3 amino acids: CASSLDKATYEQYF. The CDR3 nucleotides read TGTGCCAGCAGTCTCGACAAAGCTACCTACGAGCAGTACTTC.

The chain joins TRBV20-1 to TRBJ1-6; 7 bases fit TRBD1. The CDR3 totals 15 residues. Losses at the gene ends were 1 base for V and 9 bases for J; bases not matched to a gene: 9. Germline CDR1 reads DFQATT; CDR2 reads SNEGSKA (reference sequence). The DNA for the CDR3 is TGCAGTGCTAGAGGCCACCGGGACAGTTCTTCACCCCTCCACTTT. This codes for CSARGHRDSSSPLHF.

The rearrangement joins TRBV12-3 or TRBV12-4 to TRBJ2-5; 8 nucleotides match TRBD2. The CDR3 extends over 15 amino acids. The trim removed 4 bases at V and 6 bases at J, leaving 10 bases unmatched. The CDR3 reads CASSYGSPGGKTQYF. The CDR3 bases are TGTGCCAGCAGTTACGGCAGTCCGGGGGGGAAGACCCAGTACTTC.

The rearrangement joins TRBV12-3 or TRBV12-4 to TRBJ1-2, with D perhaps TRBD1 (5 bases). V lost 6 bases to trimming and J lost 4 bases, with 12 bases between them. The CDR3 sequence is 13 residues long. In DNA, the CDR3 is TGTGCCAGCAGGACAACAGGAGGCTATGGCTACACCTTC. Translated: CASRTTGGYGYTF.